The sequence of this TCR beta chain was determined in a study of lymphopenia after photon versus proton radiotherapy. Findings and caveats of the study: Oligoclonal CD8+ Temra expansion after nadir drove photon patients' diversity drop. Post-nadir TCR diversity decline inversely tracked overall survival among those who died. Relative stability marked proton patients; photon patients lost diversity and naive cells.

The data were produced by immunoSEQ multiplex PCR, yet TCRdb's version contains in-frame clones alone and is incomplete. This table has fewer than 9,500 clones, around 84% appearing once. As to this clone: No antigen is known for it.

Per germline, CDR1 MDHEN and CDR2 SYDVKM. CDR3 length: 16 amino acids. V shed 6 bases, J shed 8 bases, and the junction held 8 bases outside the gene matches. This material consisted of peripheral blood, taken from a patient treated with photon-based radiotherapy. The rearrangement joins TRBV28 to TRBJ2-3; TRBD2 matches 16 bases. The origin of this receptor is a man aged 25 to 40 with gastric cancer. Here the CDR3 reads CASSHGTSGRAGTQYF. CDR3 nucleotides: TGTGCCAGCAGCCACGGGACTAGCGGGAGGGCAGGTACGCAGTATTTT. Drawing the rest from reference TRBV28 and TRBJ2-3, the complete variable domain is DVKVTQSSRYLVKRTGEKVFLECVQDMDHENMFWYRQDPGLGLRLIYFSYDVKMKEKGDIPEGYSVSREKKERFSLILESASTNQTSMYLCASSHGTSGRAGTQYFGPGTRLTVL.